This TCR beta chain was sequenced for a study of early T cells in non-severe SARS-CoV-2 infection. Individual cDNA molecules were tagged with unique molecular identifiers. TCRdb re-derived calls from the 5' RACE reads in MiXCR, one entry per CDR3 protein. The profile covers approximately 58,000 distinct CDR3 sequences, with about 6.2% appearing a single time and about 3.9% taken by the ten largest. This CDR3 comprises 12 residues. CDR1 MGHRA and CDR2 YSYEKL come from the germline V gene. Deletions cut 3 bases from V and 7 bases from J, with 10 bases between. Sequencing was done on a sample of whole blood. The chain combines TRBV4-1 with TRBJ2-7, with D uncertain. This clonotype was sampled from an adult who was a healthcare worker with PCR-confirmed SARS-CoV-2 infection or an uninfected control (not recorded which). CDR3 nucleotides: TGCGCCAGCAGCCATACCCTGGGGGAGCAGTACTTC. Translation: CASSHTLGEQYF.